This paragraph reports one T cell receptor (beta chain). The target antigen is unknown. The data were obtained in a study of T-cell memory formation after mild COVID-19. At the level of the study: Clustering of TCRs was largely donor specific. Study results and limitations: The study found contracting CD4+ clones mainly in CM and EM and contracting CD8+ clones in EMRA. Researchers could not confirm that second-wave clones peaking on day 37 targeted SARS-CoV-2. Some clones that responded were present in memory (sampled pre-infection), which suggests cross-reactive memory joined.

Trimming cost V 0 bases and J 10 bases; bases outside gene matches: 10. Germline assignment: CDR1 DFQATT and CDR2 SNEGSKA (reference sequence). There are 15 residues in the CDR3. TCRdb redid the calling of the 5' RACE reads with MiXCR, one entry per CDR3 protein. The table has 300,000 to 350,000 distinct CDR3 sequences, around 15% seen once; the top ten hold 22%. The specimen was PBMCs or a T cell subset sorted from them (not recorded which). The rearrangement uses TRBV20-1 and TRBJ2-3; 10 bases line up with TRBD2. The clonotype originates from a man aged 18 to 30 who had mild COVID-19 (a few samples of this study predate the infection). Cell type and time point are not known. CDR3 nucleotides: TGCAGTGCTAGAGACGGGAAGGTAGCGGGGGGCCCGCAGTATTTT. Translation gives CSARDGKVAGGPQYF.